The rows below give T cell receptor beta chains drawn from one sample of a study of T cells in Graves' hyperthyroidism and ophthalmopathy. TCRdb processed the multiplex PCR reads anew with MiXCR; each CDR3 protein has one entry. The sample records approximately 590,000 distinct CDR3 sequences, about 15% being singletons. Sequenced material: blood. These receptors originate from a woman aged 30 to 39 with Graves' hyperthyroidism. Each CDR3 is given with its conserved first and last residue. The D gene is left open where the match is weak. Rows give clone size only sometimes, using once, few, many, or a class for an expanded clone.

D gene: NA; clone size: NA; J gene: TRBJ2-2; V gene: TRBV10-3; CDR3 protein: CAISADSHTGELFF; CDR3 DNA: TGTGCCATCAGTGCTGACAGTCACACCGGGGAGCTGTTTTTT
D gene: NA; clone size: many; J gene: TRBJ2-4; V gene: TRBV5-1; CDR3 protein: CASSPAPATGQLQNIQYF; CDR3 DNA: TGCGCCAGCAGCCCGGCCCCAGCGACAGGTCAGCTCCAAAACATTCAGTACTTC
D gene: TRBD2; clone size: many; J gene: TRBJ2-3; V gene: TRBV19; CDR3 protein: CASSISTSGTSTDTQYF; CDR3 DNA: TGTGCCAGTAGTATTTCGACTAGCGGGACCAGCACAGATACGCAGTATTTT
D gene: NA; clone size: NA; J gene: TRBJ1-6; V gene: TRBV4-2; CDR3 protein: CASSQDLTGRRLSSYNSPLHF; CDR3 DNA: TGTGCCAGCAGCCAAGATCTAACCGGGCGACGGCTCAGCTCCTATAATTCACCCCTCCACTTT
D gene: TRBD2; clone size: NA; J gene: TRBJ2-2; V gene: TRBV6-1; CDR3 protein: CASSARTSGANTGELFF; CDR3 DNA: TGTGCCAGCAGTGCCCGGACTAGCGGAGCGAACACCGGGGAGCTGTTTTTT
D gene: NA; clone size: many; J gene: TRBJ2-1; V gene: TRBV20-1; CDR3 protein: CSARVGELPGGQFF; CDR3 DNA: TGCAGTGCTAGGGTAGGAGAACTACCCGGGGGGCAGTTCTTC
D gene: NA; clone size: many; J gene: TRBJ2-1; V gene: TRBV3-1; CDR3 protein: CASSRGVTRMDEQFF; CDR3 DNA: TGTGCCAGCAGCCGCGGTGTCACGCGAATGGATGAGCAGTTCTTC
D gene: NA; clone size: NA; J gene: TRBJ2-2; V gene: TRBV20-1; CDR3 protein: CSARVSSAVRTGELFF; CDR3 DNA: TGCAGTGCTAGAGTTTCTAGTGCCGTCAGAACCGGGGAGCTGTTTTTT
D gene: TRBD2; clone size: NA; J gene: TRBJ2-2; V gene: TRBV7-9; CDR3 protein: CASSSRAGGPEDTGELFF; CDR3 DNA: TGTGCCAGCAGCTCCCGAGCGGGAGGGCCTGAGGACACCGGGGAGCTGTTTTTT
D gene: NA; clone size: many; J gene: TRBJ2-2; V gene: TRBV7-2; CDR3 protein: CASSLEAGTGELFF; CDR3 DNA: TGTGCCAGCAGCTTAGAGGCCGGAACCGGGGAGCTGTTTTTT
D gene: NA; clone size: NA; J gene: TRBJ2-7; V gene: TRBV28; CDR3 protein: CASSSRGQGNYEQYF; CDR3 DNA: TGTGCCAGCAGTTCCCGGGGGCAGGGGAACTACGAGCAGTACTTC
D gene: NA; clone size: NA; J gene: TRBJ1-1; V gene: TRBV20-1; CDR3 protein: CSADGPTTNTEAFF; CDR3 DNA: TGCAGTGCTGATGGACCCACGACGAACACTGAAGCTTTCTTT
D gene: TRBD1; clone size: many; J gene: TRBJ2-1; V gene: TRBV7-7; CDR3 protein: CASSLVQGSSYNEQFF; CDR3 DNA: TGTGCTAGCAGCTTAGTACAGGGGAGCTCCTACAATGAGCAGTTCTTC
D gene: NA; clone size: many; J gene: TRBJ1-1; V gene: TRBV2; CDR3 protein: CASRTTGVDTEAFF; CDR3 DNA: TGTGCCAGCAGGACCACTGGGGTAGACACTGAAGCTTTCTTT
D gene: NA; clone size: many; J gene: TRBJ2-1; V gene: TRBV6-1; CDR3 protein: CASSDEVGLLNNEQFF; CDR3 DNA: TGTGCCAGCAGTGACGAAGTAGGACTACTTAACAATGAGCAGTTCTTC
D gene: TRBD2; clone size: NA; J gene: TRBJ2-1; V gene: TRBV14; CDR3 protein: CASSRPDGWEGSNEQFF; CDR3 DNA: TGTGCCAGCAGCCGCCCCGATGGGTGGGAGGGAAGTAATGAGCAGTTCTTC
D gene: NA; clone size: many; J gene: TRBJ1-1; V gene: TRBV19; CDR3 protein: CASSTKGGPLNTEAFF; CDR3 DNA: TGTGCCAGTAGTACGAAGGGGGGACCATTGAACACTGAAGCTTTCTTT
D gene: NA; clone size: NA; J gene: TRBJ2-7; V gene: TRBV11-1; CDR3 protein: CASSPFNEQYF; CDR3 DNA: TGTGCCAGCAGTCCATTCAATGAGCAGTACTTC
D gene: TRBD1; clone size: few; J gene: TRBJ2-1; V gene: TRBV10-3; CDR3 protein: CAISGQGSYNEQFF; CDR3 DNA: TGTGCCATCAGTGGACAGGGGTCCTACAATGAGCAGTTCTTC
D gene: TRBD1; clone size: many; J gene: TRBJ1-4; V gene: TRBV7-2; CDR3 protein: CASSPWDRSNEKLFF; CDR3 DNA: TGTGCCAGCAGCCCGTGGGACAGAAGTAATGAAAAACTGTTTTTT
D gene: TRBD1; clone size: NA; J gene: TRBJ2-1; V gene: TRBV9; CDR3 protein: CASSVGPGQDPWNEQFF; CDR3 DNA: TGTGCCAGCAGCGTAGGTCCCGGACAGGACCCTTGGAATGAGCAGTTCTTC
D gene: NA; clone size: many; J gene: TRBJ1-2; V gene: TRBV6-1; CDR3 protein: CASSEADSEGFDGYTF; CDR3 DNA: TGTGCCAGCAGTGAAGCGGACAGCGAAGGGTTTGATGGCTACACCTTC
D gene: TRBD1; clone size: few; J gene: TRBJ1-1; V gene: TRBV25-1; CDR3 protein: CASSEFRTGNTEAFF; CDR3 DNA: TGTGCCAGCAGTGAATTTCGGACAGGGAACACTGAAGCTTTCTTT
D gene: TRBD2; clone size: few; J gene: TRBJ2-1; V gene: TRBV20-1; CDR3 protein: CSADGVSGREDEQFF; CDR3 DNA: TGCAGTGCTGACGGGGTAAGCGGGAGGGAGGATGAGCAGTTCTTC
D gene: NA; clone size: many; J gene: TRBJ2-7; V gene: TRBV10-2; CDR3 protein: CASARVDYEQYF; CDR3 DNA: TGCGCCAGCGCCAGGGTGGACTACGAGCAGTACTTC
D gene: NA; clone size: many; J gene: TRBJ1-5; V gene: TRBV18; CDR3 protein: CASSPWGDQPQHF; CDR3 DNA: TGTGCCAGCTCACCATGGGGAGACCAGCCCCAGCATTTT
D gene: TRBD1; clone size: many; J gene: TRBJ1-1; V gene: TRBV20-1; CDR3 protein: CSARDWQGVNTEAFF; CDR3 DNA: TGCAGTGCTAGAGATTGGCAGGGGGTGAACACTGAAGCTTTCTTT
D gene: NA; clone size: many; J gene: TRBJ2-2; V gene: TRBV27; CDR3 protein: CASSLPSGQGNTGELFF; CDR3 DNA: TGTGCCAGCAGTTTACCCTCCGGGCAGGGGAACACCGGGGAGCTGTTTTTT
D gene: NA; clone size: many; J gene: TRBJ2-1; V gene: TRBV20-1; CDR3 protein: CSANRDYEQFF; CDR3 DNA: TGCAGTGCTAACCGGGACTATGAGCAGTTCTTC
D gene: TRBD2; clone size: NA; J gene: TRBJ2-1; V gene: TRBV6-6; CDR3 protein: CASSYGLAGPYEQFF; CDR3 DNA: TGTGCCAGCAGTTACGGGCTAGCGGGACCCTATGAGCAGTTCTTC
D gene: NA; clone size: NA; J gene: TRBJ1-5; V gene: TRBV18; CDR3 protein: CASSPTFGGWSNQPQHF; CDR3 DNA: TGTGCCAGCTCACCAACTTTCGGGGGCTGGAGCAATCAGCCCCAGCATTTT
D gene: NA; clone size: many; J gene: TRBJ1-1; V gene: TRBV5-1; CDR3 protein: CASSLGSDGRPEAFF; CDR3 DNA: TGCGCCAGCAGCTTGGGCAGTGACGGAAGGCCTGAAGCTTTCTTT
D gene: TRBD2; clone size: many; J gene: TRBJ2-3; V gene: TRBV7-2; CDR3 protein: CASSLLGGRLTKETQYF; CDR3 DNA: TGTGCCAGCAGCTTACTGGGCGGGAGATTGACGAAGGAGACGCAGTATTTT
D gene: NA; clone size: few; J gene: TRBJ2-2; V gene: TRBV19; CDR3 protein: CASSIAANTGELFF; CDR3 DNA: TGTGCCAGTAGTATAGCGGCGAACACCGGGGAGCTGTTTTTT
D gene: NA; clone size: NA; J gene: TRBJ1-5; V gene: TRBV29-1; CDR3 protein: CSVETGSNQPQHF; CDR3 DNA: TGCAGCGTAGAAACAGGGTCGAATCAGCCCCAGCATTTT
D gene: TRBD1; clone size: many; J gene: TRBJ2-2; V gene: TRBV20-1; CDR3 protein: CSARGGGSNTGELFF; CDR3 DNA: TGCAGTGCCCGAGGGGGCGGATCGAACACCGGGGAGCTGTTTTTT
D gene: NA; clone size: many; J gene: TRBJ1-1; V gene: TRBV20-1; CDR3 protein: CSVAGRRNTEAFF; CDR3 DNA: TGCAGTGTTGCGGGACGGCGGAACACTGAAGCTTTCTTT
D gene: NA; clone size: many; J gene: TRBJ2-2; V gene: TRBV2; CDR3 protein: CASSFRTVARELFF; CDR3 DNA: TGTGCCAGCAGTTTTCGGACCGTCGCGCGGGAGCTGTTTTTT
D gene: TRBD2; clone size: many; J gene: TRBJ2-5; V gene: TRBV7-3; CDR3 protein: CASSPTGLVVETQYF; CDR3 DNA: TGTGCCAGCAGCCCCACGGGACTAGTGGTAGAGACCCAGTACTTC
D gene: NA; clone size: few; J gene: TRBJ2-7; V gene: TRBV4-1; CDR3 protein: CASSPRQNDRSYEQYF; CDR3 DNA: TGCGCCAGCAGCCCGAGACAGAACGACCGGTCCTACGAGCAGTACTTC
D gene: NA; clone size: many; J gene: TRBJ2-1; V gene: TRBV20-1; CDR3 protein: CRMIRGSHNEQFF; CDR3 DNA: TGCAGGATGATTAGAGGGAGCCACAATGAGCAGTTCTTC
D gene: TRBD2; clone size: many; J gene: TRBJ2-7; V gene: TRBV6-2/TRBV6-3; CDR3 protein: CASSYPGLAGGGTYEQYF; CDR3 DNA: TGTGCCAGCAGTTACCCGGGACTAGCGGGAGGAGGGACCTACGAGCAGTACTTC
D gene: NA; clone size: many; J gene: TRBJ2-2; V gene: TRBV7-9; CDR3 protein: CASSLSVGAGELFF; CDR3 DNA: TGTGCCAGCAGCTTGTCAGTCGGTGCCGGGGAGCTGTTTTTT
D gene: NA; clone size: many; J gene: TRBJ2-7; V gene: TRBV5-1; CDR3 protein: CASSLYRAYEQYF; CDR3 DNA: TGCGCCAGCAGCTTGTACCGAGCCTACGAGCAGTACTTC
D gene: TRBD2; clone size: many; J gene: TRBJ2-7; V gene: TRBV6-1; CDR3 protein: CASSRVAGAQEQYF; CDR3 DNA: TGTGCCAGCAGCCGCGTAGCGGGAGCCCAAGAGCAGTACTTC
D gene: NA; clone size: NA; J gene: TRBJ2-3; V gene: TRBV28; CDR3 protein: CASSLNQDTDTQYF; CDR3 DNA: TGTGCCAGCAGTTTAAACCAAGACACAGATACGCAGTATTTT
D gene: NA; clone size: NA; J gene: TRBJ2-7; V gene: TRBV29-1; CDR3 protein: CSVRNNEQYF; CDR3 DNA: TGCAGCGTGAGGAATAACGAGCAGTACTTC
D gene: NA; clone size: NA; J gene: TRBJ2-1; V gene: TRBV28; CDR3 protein: CASSLSSGTPNYNEQFF; CDR3 DNA: TGTGCCAGCAGTTTATCCTCCGGGACTCCTAACTACAATGAGCAGTTCTTC
D gene: TRBD1; clone size: NA; J gene: TRBJ2-2; V gene: TRBV30; CDR3 protein: CAWSAGQGVGELFF; CDR3 DNA: TGTGCCTGGAGCGCGGGACAGGGGGTCGGGGAGCTGTTTTTT
D gene: NA; clone size: many; J gene: TRBJ1-5; V gene: TRBV12-3/TRBV12-4; CDR3 protein: CASRSEGGQPQHF; CDR3 DNA: TGTGCCAGCAGGTCGGAGGGGGGTCAGCCCCAGCATTTT